This T cell receptor (beta chain) was profiled in a study of OX40 agonist ivuxolimab in advanced cancers. This clone showed up just a few times. The CDR3 is made up of 15 amino acids. V lost 1 base, J lost 5 bases, and 5 bases stayed unmatched. Germline V gene sequence: CDR1 LGHNA, CDR2 YNFKEQ. Generated by immunoSEQ multiplex PCR, the TCRdb table keeps only in-frame clones and is missing some. Of about 64,000 clones in the sample, about 88% are singletons; the top ten hold 2% to 2.5%. The V gene is TRBV4-2, the J gene TRBJ2-5; 9 nucleotides match TRBD2. The sequenced sample was CD4+ or CD8+ T cells sorted from blood, obtained in a trial of the OX40 agonist ivuxolimab. The clonotype comes from an adult with an advanced solid tumor such as melanoma, head and neck, liver or kidney cancer. In DNA form, the CDR3 reads TGTGCCAGCAGCCAAGGGGTAGCGGGGGATGAGACCCAGTACTTC. Its translation: CASSQGVAGDETQYF.